Below, 3 T cell receptor beta chains from the same sample are listed, as sequenced in a study of blood T cell repertoires in COVID-19. Repertoires were generated with immunoSEQ multiplex PCR, while TCRdb's copy carries only in-frame clones and drops some. The sample contains 200,000 to 250,000 clones, about 86% of which appear only once. Sequencing was performed on PBMCs or T cells enriched from blood (not recorded which). Every receptor here comes from a woman aged 45-65 years with acute COVID-19.

The gene calls are TRBV15 and TRBJ1-2; the D gene is possibly TRBD1 (5 bases). Trimming took 5 bases from V and 2 from J, leaving 9 bases between them. The germline gives CDR1 LNHNV, CDR2 YYDKDF (reference sequence). The CDR3 covers 13 residues. Written as DNA, the CDR3 is TGTGCCACCAGCGGTCAGGGAAACTATGGCTACACCTTC. Translated, it gives CATSGQGNYGYTF.

The chain joins TRBV12-3 or TRBV12-4 to TRBJ1-1; D is uncertain. This CDR3 comprises 13 residues. The V end lost 3 bases, the J end lost 0 bases, and 5 bases lay between the germline ends. The CDR3 here is CASSFVLNTEAFF. CDR3 nucleotides: TGTGCCAGCAGTTTCGTCTTGAACACTGAAGCTTTCTTT.

The rearrangement uses TRBV19 and TRBJ2-5; D is perhaps TRBD1 (5 bases). CDR3 length: 13 amino acids. The germline gives CDR1 LNHDA, CDR2 SQIVND (reference sequence). V was trimmed by 7 bases and J by 7 bases, leaving 16 bases between them. CDR3 residues: CASIGLPQGTQYF. CDR3 coding DNA: TGTGCCAGTATTGGGCTTCCCCAGGGGACCCAGTACTTC.